The sequence of this T cell receptor (beta chain) was determined in a study of T cells in Graves' hyperthyroidism and ophthalmopathy. Study background: Before any treatment, at initial diagnosis, peripheral blood was collected. Study findings and constraints: Most clonotypes that expanded in the thyroid above 0.001 also showed up in blood.

Researchers took RNA transcripts and amplified the TCR beta CDR3 regions from them. First-round RT-PCR of the TCR CDR3 relied on the HTBI primer set. TCRdb redid the calling of the multiplex PCR reads with MiXCR, one entry per CDR3 protein. The table includes around 350,000 distinct CDR3 sequences, approximately 19% detected once. With regard to this clonotype: Its antigen is currently unknown.

Graves' hyperthyroidism is called stable when ophthalmopathy does not progress within 18 months. Patients having uncontrolled infection, another autoimmune disease, pregnancy or lactation were not included. This CDR3 has 14 amino acids. V gave up 1 base and J gave up 2 bases, with 8 bases separating them. Germline V gives CDR1 MDHEN, CDR2 SYDVKM. This chain links TRBV28 with TRBJ1-2; no reliable D call. The TCR was taken from a woman aged 18-29 years with Graves' hyperthyroidism. Sequenced sample: blood. The CDR3 sequence: CASSLSPRNYGYTF. In DNA, the CDR3 is TGTGCCAGCAGTTTATCACCAAGGAACTATGGCTACACCTTC.